This record covers a single T cell receptor beta chain. Germline loops: CDR1 MGHRA, CDR2 YSYEKL. V trimming: 8 bases; J trimming: 8 bases; junction bases outside the gene matches: 8. The length of the CDR3 is 13 residues. Authors' data handling: Reference gene primer amplification gave estimated nucleated cell counts. Sequenced by immunoSEQ multiplex PCR; TCRdb stores in-frame clones only, minus some. V and J calls plus clone size are reproduced from that table; the DNA served to infer D and trimming. The table records about 210,000 clones, 80% to 90% of them present only once. This specimen comes from a study of blood T cell repertoires in COVID-19. Enrolled through a virtual design, the participants were between roughly 18 and 100 years of age and came from some 26 US areas. Self-reported history from a screening survey and questionnaire set each donor's cohort.

Sequencing was done on a sample of PBMCs or T cells enriched from blood (not recorded which). The V call is TRBV4-1, the J call TRBJ2-1; 8 bases map to TRBD2. The TCR sequence derives from a man aged 18 to 35 with acute COVID-19. The CDR3 spells CASCREGRDEQFF. CDR3 coding DNA: TGCGCCAGCTGTCGGGAGGGCAGGGATGAGCAGTTCTTC.